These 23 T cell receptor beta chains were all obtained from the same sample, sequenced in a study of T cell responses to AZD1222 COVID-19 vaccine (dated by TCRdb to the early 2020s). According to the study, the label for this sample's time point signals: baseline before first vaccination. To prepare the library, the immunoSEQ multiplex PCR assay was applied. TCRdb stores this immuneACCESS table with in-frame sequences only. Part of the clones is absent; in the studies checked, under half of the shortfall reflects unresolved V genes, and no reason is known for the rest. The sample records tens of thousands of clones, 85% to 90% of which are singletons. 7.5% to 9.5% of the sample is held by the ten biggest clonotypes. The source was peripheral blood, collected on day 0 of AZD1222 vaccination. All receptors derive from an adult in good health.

CDR3 residues: CASSLFSLSYNEQFF. CDR3 DNA: TGTGCCAGCAGTTTATTCTCACTGTCCTACAATGAGCAGTTCTTC. V is TRBV28 and J is TRBJ2-1, with no clear D. CDR1 and CDR2 (germline): MDHEN, SYDVKM. This CDR3 contains 15 residues. V dropped 1 base and J dropped 1 base, with 8 bases sitting between them.

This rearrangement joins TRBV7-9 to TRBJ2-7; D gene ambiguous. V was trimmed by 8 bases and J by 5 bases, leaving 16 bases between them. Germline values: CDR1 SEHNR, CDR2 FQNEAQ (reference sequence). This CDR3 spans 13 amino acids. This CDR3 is CASSSSYFNEQYF. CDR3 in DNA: TGTGCCAGCTCATCTAGTTACTTCAACGAGCAGTACTTC.

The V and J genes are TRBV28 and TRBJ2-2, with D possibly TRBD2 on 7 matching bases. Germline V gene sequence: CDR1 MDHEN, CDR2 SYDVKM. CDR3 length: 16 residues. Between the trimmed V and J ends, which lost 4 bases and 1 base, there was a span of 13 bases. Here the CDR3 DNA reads TGTGCCAGCAGTTACCCGGGGGGCGGGAACACCGGGGAGCTGTTTTTT. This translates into CASSYPGGGNTGELFF. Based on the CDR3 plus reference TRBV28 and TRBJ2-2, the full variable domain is DVKVTQSSRYLVKRTGEKVFLECVQDMDHENMFWYRQDPGLGLRLIYFSYDVKMKEKGDIPEGYSVSREKKERFSLILESASTNQTSMYLCASSYPGGGNTGELFFGEGSRLTVL.

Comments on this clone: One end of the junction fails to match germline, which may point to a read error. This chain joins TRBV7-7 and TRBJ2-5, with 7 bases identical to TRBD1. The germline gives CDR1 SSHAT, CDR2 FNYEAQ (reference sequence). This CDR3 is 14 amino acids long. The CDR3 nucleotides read TGTGCTAGCAGCTTAGGGACAGCTGTAGAGACCCAGTACTTC. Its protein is CASSLGTAVETQYF.

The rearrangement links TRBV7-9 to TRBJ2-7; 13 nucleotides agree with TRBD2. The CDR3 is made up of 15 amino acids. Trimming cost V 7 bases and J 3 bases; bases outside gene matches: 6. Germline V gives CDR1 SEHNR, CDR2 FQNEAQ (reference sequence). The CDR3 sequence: CASTRTSGGFYEQYF. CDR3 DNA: TGTGCCAGCACCAGGACTAGCGGGGGTTTCTACGAGCAGTACTTC.

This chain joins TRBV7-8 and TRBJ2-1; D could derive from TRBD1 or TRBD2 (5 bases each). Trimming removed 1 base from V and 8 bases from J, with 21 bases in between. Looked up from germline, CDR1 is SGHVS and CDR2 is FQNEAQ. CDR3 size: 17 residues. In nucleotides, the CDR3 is TGTGCCAGCAGCTTAGATTGGGACGGGCGGCGTTCGGATGAGCAGTTCTTC. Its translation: CASSLDWDGRRSDEQFF.

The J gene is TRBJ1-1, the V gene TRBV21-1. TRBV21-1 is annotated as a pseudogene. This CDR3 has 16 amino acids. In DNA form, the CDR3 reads TGTGCCAGCAACAGAGGGACGGGATTTAGGGACACTGAAGCTTTCTTT. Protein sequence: CASNRGTGFRDTEAFF.

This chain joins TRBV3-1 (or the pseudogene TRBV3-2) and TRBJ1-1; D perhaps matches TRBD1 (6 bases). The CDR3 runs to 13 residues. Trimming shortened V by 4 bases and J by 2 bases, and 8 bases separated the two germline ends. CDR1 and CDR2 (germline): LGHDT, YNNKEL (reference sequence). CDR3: CASSRTVNTEAFF. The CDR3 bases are TGTGCCAGCAGCCGGACAGTTAACACTGAAGCTTTCTTT.

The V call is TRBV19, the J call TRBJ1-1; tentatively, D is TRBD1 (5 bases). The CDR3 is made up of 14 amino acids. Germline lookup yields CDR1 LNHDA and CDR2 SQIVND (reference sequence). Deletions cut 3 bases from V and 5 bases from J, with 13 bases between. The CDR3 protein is CASSISGFTTEAFF. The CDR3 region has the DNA TGTGCCAGTAGTATTTCAGGGTTTACTACTGAAGCTTTCTTT. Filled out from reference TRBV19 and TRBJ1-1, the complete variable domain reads DGGITQSPKYLFRKEGQNVTLSCEQNLNHDAMYWYRQDPGQGLRLIYYSQIVNDFQKGDIAEGYSVSREKKESFPLTVTSAQKNPTAFYLCASSISGFTTEAFFGQGTRLTVV.

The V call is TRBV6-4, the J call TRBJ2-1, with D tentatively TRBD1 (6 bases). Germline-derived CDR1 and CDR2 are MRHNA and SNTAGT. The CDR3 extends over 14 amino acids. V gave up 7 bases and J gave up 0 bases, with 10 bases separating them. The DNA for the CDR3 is TGTGCCAGCAAGGGGGATAGCTCCTACAATGAGCAGTTCTTC. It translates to CASKGDSSYNEQFF.

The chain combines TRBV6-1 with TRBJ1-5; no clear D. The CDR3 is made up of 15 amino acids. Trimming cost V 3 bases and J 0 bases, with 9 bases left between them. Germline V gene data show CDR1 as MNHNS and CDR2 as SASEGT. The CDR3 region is CASSEGTYSNQPQHF. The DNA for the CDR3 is TGTGCCAGCAGTGAGGGTACTTATAGCAATCAGCCCCAGCATTTT.

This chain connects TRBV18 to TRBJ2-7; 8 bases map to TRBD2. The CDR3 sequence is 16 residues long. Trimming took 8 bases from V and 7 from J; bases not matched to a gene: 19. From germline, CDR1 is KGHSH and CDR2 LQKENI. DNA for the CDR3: TGTGCCAGCACCTTATCTAGCGGGCCCCAACGGATAGAGCAGTACTTC. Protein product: CASTLSSGPQRIEQYF. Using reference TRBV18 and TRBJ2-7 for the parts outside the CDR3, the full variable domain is NAGVMQNPRHLVRRRGQEARLRCSPMKGHSHVYWYRQLPEEGLKFMVYLQKENIIDESGMPKERFSAEFPKEGPSILRIQQVVRGDSAAYFCASTLSSGPQRIEQYFGPGTRLTVT.

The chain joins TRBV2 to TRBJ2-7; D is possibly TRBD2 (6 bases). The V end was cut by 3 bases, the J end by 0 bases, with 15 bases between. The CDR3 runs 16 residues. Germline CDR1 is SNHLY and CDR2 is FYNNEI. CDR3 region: CASSEVSSVSSYEQYF. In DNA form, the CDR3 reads TGTGCCAGCAGTGAGGTGTCTAGCGTGAGCTCCTACGAGCAGTACTTC.

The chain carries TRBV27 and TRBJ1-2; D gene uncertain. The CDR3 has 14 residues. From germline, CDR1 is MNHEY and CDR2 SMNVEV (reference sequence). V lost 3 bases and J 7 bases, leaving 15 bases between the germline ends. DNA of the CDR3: TGTGCCAGCAGTTTTAACGGGCAGATTGGTGGCTACACCTTC. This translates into CASSFNGQIGGYTF.

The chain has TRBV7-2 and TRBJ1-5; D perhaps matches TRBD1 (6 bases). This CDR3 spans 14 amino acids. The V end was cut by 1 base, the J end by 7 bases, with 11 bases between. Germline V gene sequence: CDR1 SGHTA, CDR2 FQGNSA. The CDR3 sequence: CASSLEIRGQPQHF. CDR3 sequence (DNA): TGTGCCAGCAGCTTAGAGATAAGGGGGCAGCCCCAGCATTTT.

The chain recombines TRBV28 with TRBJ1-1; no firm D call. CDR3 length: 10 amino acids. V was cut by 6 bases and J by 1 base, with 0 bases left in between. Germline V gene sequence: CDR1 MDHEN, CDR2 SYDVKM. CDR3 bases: TGTGCCAGCAGGAACACTGAAGCTTTCTTT. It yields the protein CASRNTEAFF.

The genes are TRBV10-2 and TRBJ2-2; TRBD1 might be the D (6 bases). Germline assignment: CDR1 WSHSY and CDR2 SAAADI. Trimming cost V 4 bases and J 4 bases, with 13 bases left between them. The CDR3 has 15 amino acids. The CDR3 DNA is TGCGCCAGCAGTGCCAGGGGCAGGAGCACCGGGGAGCTGTTTTTT. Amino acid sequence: CASSARGRSTGELFF.

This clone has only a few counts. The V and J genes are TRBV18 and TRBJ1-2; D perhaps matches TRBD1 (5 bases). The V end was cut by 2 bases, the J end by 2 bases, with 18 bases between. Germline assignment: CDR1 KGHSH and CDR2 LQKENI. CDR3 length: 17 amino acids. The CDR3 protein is CASSPRGTVSLNYGYTF. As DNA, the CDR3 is TGTGCCAGCTCACCAAGAGGGACCGTCTCCTTGAACTATGGCTACACCTTC.

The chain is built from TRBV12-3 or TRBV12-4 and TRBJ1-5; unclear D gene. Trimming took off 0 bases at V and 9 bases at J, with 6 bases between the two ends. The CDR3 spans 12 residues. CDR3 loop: CASSLAPTPQHF. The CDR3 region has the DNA TGTGCCAGCAGTTTAGCCCCCACGCCCCAGCATTTT.

The CDR3 region has the DNA TGTGCCAGCACCTCGACGGATGCAGGGACCCAGTACTTC. Translated: CASTSTDAGTQYF. The chain carries TRBV28 and TRBJ2-5; unclear D gene. The CDR3 consists of 13 residues. Trimming removed 7 bases at V and 7 bases at J, with 16 bases between. Germline V gene lookup returns CDR1 MDHEN and CDR2 SYDVKM.

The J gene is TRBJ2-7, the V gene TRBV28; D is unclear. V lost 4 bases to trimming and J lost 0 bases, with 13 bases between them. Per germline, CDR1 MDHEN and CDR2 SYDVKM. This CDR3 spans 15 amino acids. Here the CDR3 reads CASSSRHQSSYEQYF. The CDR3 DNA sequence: TGTGCCAGCAGTTCAAGACACCAGAGCTCCTACGAGCAGTACTTC.

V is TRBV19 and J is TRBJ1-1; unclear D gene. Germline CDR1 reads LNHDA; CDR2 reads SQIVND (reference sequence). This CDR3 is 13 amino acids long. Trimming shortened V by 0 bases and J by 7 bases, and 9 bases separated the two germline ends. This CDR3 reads CASSIDVLVEAFF. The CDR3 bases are TGTGCCAGTAGTATAGATGTTTTGGTTGAAGCTTTCTTT.

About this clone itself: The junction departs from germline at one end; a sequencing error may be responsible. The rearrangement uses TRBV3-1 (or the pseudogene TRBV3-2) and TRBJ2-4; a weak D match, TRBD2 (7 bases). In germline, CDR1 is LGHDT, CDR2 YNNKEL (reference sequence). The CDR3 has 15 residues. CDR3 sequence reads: CASRQGGALKNIQYF. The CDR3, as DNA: TGTGCCAGCAGACAAGGGGGGGCGCTCAAAAACATTCAGTACTTC.